This is a list of T cell receptor beta chains from one sample in a study of shared clonotypes between healthy human individuals. The method was immunoSEQ multiplex PCR; TCRdb's version includes in-frame clones alone and lacks a portion of them. The top ten hold over 0.12% of the sample, which has approximately 2.5 million clones, around nine tenths seen once. Sequencing used naive CD4+ T cells sorted from blood. Receptors were obtained from a man younger than 30 in good health. Each CDR3 is given with its conserved first and last residue. The D gene is left open where the match is weak. Clone size is given for some rows only: seen once, a few or many times, or a class if the clone is expanded.

len: 15
v_gene: TRBV10-1
abundance: NA
j_gene: TRBJ2-3
d_gene: NA
CDR3aa: CASSERSGSTDTQYF
CDR3nt: TGCGCCAGCAGTGAGCGGAGCGGGAGCACAGATACGCAGTATTTT

len: 14
v_gene: TRBV18
abundance: NA
j_gene: TRBJ1-4
d_gene: TRBD1
CDR3aa: CASSPQGANEKLFF
CDR3nt: TGTGCCAGCTCCCCACAGGGGGCTAATGAAAAACTGTTTTTT

len: 15
v_gene: TRBV5-5
abundance: NA
j_gene: TRBJ2-7
d_gene: NA
CDR3aa: CASSFGSSSSYEQYF
CDR3nt: TGTGCCAGCAGCTTCGGGTCGTCGAGCTCCTACGAGCAGTACTTC

len: 13
v_gene: TRBV5-1
abundance: NA
j_gene: TRBJ2-7
d_gene: TRBD1
CDR3aa: CASKQGSSYEQYF
CDR3nt: TGCGCCAGCAAACAGGGGTCTAGCTACGAGCAGTACTTC

len: 14
v_gene: TRBV6-1
abundance: NA
j_gene: TRBJ1-2
d_gene: NA
CDR3aa: CASREGSTLYGYTF
CDR3nt: TGTGCCAGCAGGGAGGGATCAACTCTCTATGGCTACACCTTC

len: 13
v_gene: TRBV6-5
abundance: NA
j_gene: TRBJ2-2
d_gene: NA
CDR3aa: CASSYMGAGELFF
CDR3nt: TGTGCCAGCAGTTACATGGGAGCCGGGGAGCTGTTTTTT

len: 11
v_gene: TRBV20-1
abundance: NA
j_gene: TRBJ2-7
d_gene: NA
CDR3aa: CSAQESYEQYF
CDR3nt: TGCAGTGCGCAGGAGAGCTACGAGCAGTACTTC

len: 14
v_gene: TRBV7-3
abundance: NA
j_gene: TRBJ2-7
d_gene: NA
CDR3aa: CASSPPGDNYEQYF
CDR3nt: TGTGCCAGCAGCCCGCCCGGGGATAACTACGAGCAGTACTTC

len: 11
v_gene: TRBV29-1
abundance: NA
j_gene: TRBJ2-3
d_gene: NA
CDR3aa: CSARMADTQYF
CDR3nt: TGCAGCGCCAGGATGGCAGATACGCAGTATTTT

len: 16
v_gene: TRBV5-1
abundance: NA
j_gene: TRBJ2-6
d_gene: TRBD1
CDR3aa: CASSLGQGAGANVLTF
CDR3nt: TGCGCCAGCAGCTTGGGGCAGGGGGCTGGGGCCAACGTCCTGACTTTC

len: 15
v_gene: TRBV2
abundance: NA
j_gene: TRBJ2-5
d_gene: NA
CDR3aa: CASSVQGTVSETQYF
CDR3nt: TGTGCCAGCAGTGTGCAGGGGACGGTTTCAGAGACCCAGTACTTC

len: 15
v_gene: TRBV5-6
abundance: once
j_gene: TRBJ2-2
d_gene: NA
CDR3aa: CASSLAVANTGELFF
CDR3nt: TGTGCCAGCAGCTTGGCGGTCGCGAACACCGGGGAGCTGTTTTTT

len: 15
v_gene: TRBV7-2
abundance: NA
j_gene: TRBJ2-2
d_gene: NA
CDR3aa: CASSLGRMNTGELFF
CDR3nt: TGTGCCAGCAGCTTAGGAAGAATGAACACCGGGGAGCTGTTTTTT

len: 15
v_gene: TRBV5-1
abundance: NA
j_gene: TRBJ1-1
d_gene: NA
CDR3aa: CASSFGSSEGTEAFF
CDR3nt: TGCGCCAGCAGCTTTGGGTCATCGGAGGGGACTGAAGCTTTCTTT

len: 17
v_gene: TRBV5-4
abundance: once
j_gene: TRBJ2-1
d_gene: NA
CDR3aa: CASSQGLLTFSYNEQFF
CDR3nt: TGTGCCAGCAGCCAAGGACTACTCACCTTCTCCTACAATGAGCAGTTCTTC

len: 14
v_gene: TRBV4-3
abundance: NA
j_gene: TRBJ2-1
d_gene: TRBD2
CDR3aa: CASSVLAGLNEQFF
CDR3nt: TGCGCCAGCAGCGTACTAGCGGGGCTCAATGAGCAGTTCTTC

len: 13
v_gene: TRBV28
abundance: NA
j_gene: TRBJ2-5
d_gene: TRBD2
CDR3aa: CASSFGLEETQYF
CDR3nt: TGTGCCAGCAGCTTCGGACTAGAAGAGACCCAGTACTTC

len: 16
v_gene: TRBV27
abundance: NA
j_gene: TRBJ2-1
d_gene: TRBD2
CDR3aa: CASSYSGSPTFNEQFF
CDR3nt: TGTGCCAGCAGTTATAGCGGGAGCCCTACTTTTAATGAGCAGTTCTTC

len: 11
v_gene: TRBV7-9
abundance: NA
j_gene: TRBJ1-2
d_gene: NA
CDR3aa: CASSETEACTF
CDR3nt: TGTGCCAGCAGCGAGACTGAGGCCTGCACCTTC

len: 13
v_gene: TRBV6-6
abundance: NA
j_gene: TRBJ1-1
d_gene: NA
CDR3aa: CASSYPGLVEAFF
CDR3nt: TGTGCCAGCAGTTACCCTGGACTGGTTGAAGCTTTCTTT

len: 16
v_gene: TRBV18
abundance: NA
j_gene: TRBJ2-7
d_gene: TRBD2
CDR3aa: CASSRLAGDLGVEQYF
CDR3nt: TGTGCCAGCTCACGGCTAGCGGGAGATTTAGGGGTCGAGCAGTACTTC

len: 16
v_gene: TRBV15
abundance: NA
j_gene: TRBJ2-1
d_gene: NA
CDR3aa: CATSRDGAGLTNEQFF
CDR3nt: TGTGCCACCAGCAGAGATGGCGCAGGATTGACGAATGAGCAGTTCTTC

len: 13
v_gene: TRBV7-9
abundance: NA
j_gene: TRBJ2-7
d_gene: NA
CDR3aa: CASGVAVSYEQYF
CDR3nt: TGTGCCAGCGGAGTAGCGGTTTCCTACGAGCAGTACTTC

len: 15
v_gene: TRBV4-3
abundance: NA
j_gene: TRBJ2-7
d_gene: NA
CDR3aa: CASSQDPGSTYEQYF
CDR3nt: TGCGCCAGCAGCCAAGATCCCGGGTCCACCTACGAGCAGTACTTC

len: 17
v_gene: TRBV28
abundance: NA
j_gene: TRBJ2-6
d_gene: TRBD1
CDR3aa: CASMTGLFTSGANVLTF
CDR3nt: TGTGCCAGCATGACAGGGTTGTTTACCTCTGGGGCCAACGTCCTGACTTTC

len: 13
v_gene: TRBV10-3
abundance: NA
j_gene: TRBJ2-7
d_gene: NA
CDR3aa: CAISERASYEQYF
CDR3nt: TGTGCCATCAGTGAACGGGCCTCCTACGAGCAGTACTTC

len: 14
v_gene: TRBV30
abundance: NA
j_gene: TRBJ1-2
d_gene: NA
CDR3aa: CAWLSLGGAKGYTF
CDR3nt: TGTGCCTGGTTATCTCTTGGGGGGGCGAAAGGCTACACCTTC

len: 15
v_gene: TRBV2
abundance: NA
j_gene: TRBJ1-3
d_gene: NA
CDR3aa: CASTLHRTSGNTIYF
CDR3nt: TGTGCCAGCACCCTACACCGAACCTCTGGAAACACCATATATTTT

len: 14
v_gene: TRBV12-5
abundance: NA
j_gene: TRBJ1-2
d_gene: NA
CDR3aa: CASGSSITGKGYTF
CDR3nt: TGTGCTAGTGGTTCATCTATTACCGGAAAGGGCTACACCTTC

len: 14
v_gene: TRBV10-3
abundance: NA
j_gene: TRBJ1-4
d_gene: NA
CDR3aa: CATSRGAANEKLFF
CDR3nt: TGTGCCACCTCGAGGGGGGCGGCTAATGAAAAACTGTTTTTT

len: 15
v_gene: TRBV2
abundance: NA
j_gene: TRBJ2-6
d_gene: NA
CDR3aa: CASSEVPTGANVLTF
CDR3nt: TGTGCCAGCAGTGAGGTTCCAACTGGGGCCAACGTCCTGACTTTC

len: 15
v_gene: TRBV19
abundance: NA
j_gene: TRBJ2-7
d_gene: NA
CDR3aa: CASSKPGTVPYEQYF
CDR3nt: TGTGCCAGTAGTAAGCCCGGGACGGTACCCTACGAGCAGTACTTC

len: 12
v_gene: TRBV10-1
abundance: NA
j_gene: TRBJ1-1
d_gene: NA
CDR3aa: CASSPQGSAAFF
CDR3nt: TGCGCCAGCAGTCCGCAGGGCTCGGCAGCTTTCTTT

len: 15
v_gene: TRBV6-5
abundance: NA
j_gene: TRBJ1-1
d_gene: TRBD1
CDR3aa: CASRVLQGADTEAFF
CDR3nt: TGTGCCAGCAGGGTACTACAGGGGGCGGACACTGAAGCTTTCTTT

len: 16
v_gene: TRBV18
abundance: NA
j_gene: TRBJ1-1
d_gene: NA
CDR3aa: CASSTLGGRVNTEAFF
CDR3nt: TGTGCCAGCTCAACGTTAGGGGGGCGCGTGAACACTGAAGCTTTCTTT

len: 13
v_gene: TRBV30
abundance: NA
j_gene: TRBJ1-6
d_gene: NA
CDR3aa: CAWSLGGDSPPHF
CDR3nt: TGTGCCTGGAGTTTGGGGGGCGATTCACCCCCCCACTTT

len: 15
v_gene: TRBV7-2
abundance: NA
j_gene: TRBJ2-1
d_gene: TRBD2
CDR3aa: CASSRLAGIYNEQFF
CDR3nt: TGTGCCAGCAGCAGACTAGCGGGCATATACAATGAGCAGTTCTTC

len: 14
v_gene: TRBV2
abundance: NA
j_gene: TRBJ2-3
d_gene: NA
CDR3aa: CASTLISGTDTQYF
CDR3nt: TGTGCCAGCACCCTAATTAGTGGCACAGATACGCAGTATTTT

len: 15
v_gene: TRBV7-6
abundance: once
j_gene: TRBJ2-2
d_gene: NA
CDR3aa: CALHSWDARTGELFF
CDR3nt: TGTGCCTTACATTCCTGGGACGCCCGGACCGGGGAGCTGTTTTTT

len: 15
v_gene: TRBV28
abundance: NA
j_gene: TRBJ1-5
d_gene: TRBD1
CDR3aa: CASSFLDRVNQPQHF
CDR3nt: TGTGCCAGCAGTTTCCTAGACAGGGTTAATCAGCCCCAGCATTTT